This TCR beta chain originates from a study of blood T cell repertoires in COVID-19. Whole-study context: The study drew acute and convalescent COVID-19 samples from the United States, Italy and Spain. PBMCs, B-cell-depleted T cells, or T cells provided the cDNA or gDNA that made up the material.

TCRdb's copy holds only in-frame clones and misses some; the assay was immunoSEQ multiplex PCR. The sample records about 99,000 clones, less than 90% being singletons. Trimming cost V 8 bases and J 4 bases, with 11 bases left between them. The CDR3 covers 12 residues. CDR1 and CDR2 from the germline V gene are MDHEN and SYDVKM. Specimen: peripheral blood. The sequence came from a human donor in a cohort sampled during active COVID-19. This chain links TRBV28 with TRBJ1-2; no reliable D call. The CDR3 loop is CASGWARYGYTF. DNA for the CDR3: TGTGCCAGCGGTTGGGCCCGCTATGGCTACACCTTC.